The following is a T cell receptor (beta chain) sequence with its context. Its antigen is still unknown. The data are from a study of T cell responses to AZD1222 COVID-19 vaccine. Study-wide findings and caveats: Per reports, nearly half of all spike-specific TCRs target regions that are unmutated in variants. Just five or six AZD1222 recipients were seropositive at baseline. Spike was spanned by vaccine-associated CD4 TCRs, which were dominant at 160-218 and 743-854.

The CDR3 length is 12 residues. V was clipped by 3 bases and J by 7 bases, with 9 bases between them. Clones were sequenced by immunoSEQ multiplex PCR, and TCRdb holds only the in-frame ones, with some missing. The data contain 170,000 or so clones, roughly 90% of them singletons. The chain uses TRBV12-3 or TRBV12-4 and TRBJ1-2, with D unresolved. The material sequenced was peripheral blood, taken on day 0 of AZD1222 vaccination. This TCR was sampled from an adult in good health. CDR3 DNA sequence: TGTGCCAGCAGTTTTCGGGGTAGTGGCTACACCTTC. Its translation: CASSFRGSGYTF.